This T cell receptor beta chain was identified during a study of PD-L1 blockade in urothelial cancer. On the study more broadly: In the patient group, about 85% of the roughly 29 were males with bladder-origin urothelial cancer.

General study findings and limits: Patients who had durable benefit saw their tumor-associated blood clones expand more at 3 weeks.

Concerning this clone: Its antigen is currently unknown.

Each PCR reaction had synthetic TCR analog templates spiked into it. Profiled with immunoSEQ multiplex PCR; TCRdb holds only in-frame clones, not every one. The table lists 25,000 to 35,000 clones, about 89% of them singletons. The length of the CDR3 is 16 residues. Germline CDR1 reads SGHAT; CDR2 reads FQNNGV. V gave up 4 bases and J gave up 0 bases; unmatched junction bases: 4. The gene calls are TRBV11-2 and TRBJ2-7; 12 positions match TRBD2. The clonotype comes from a man aged 50 or older with urothelial cancer. Here the sequenced sample was PBMCs, taken around atezolizumab (anti-PD-L1) treatment. The CDR3 protein is CASSSETSGGSYEQYF. The CDR3 DNA is TGTGCCAGCAGCTCAGAGACTAGCGGGGGCTCCTACGAGCAGTACTTC.